A selection of T cell receptor beta chains follows, all from one sample in a study of STAT5B mutations in CD4+ large granular lymphocyte leukemia. Assay used: immunoSEQ multiplex PCR; TCRdb lists only in-frame clones, some missing. The sample lists around 30,000 clones, more than 75% occurring once. The material sequenced was CD4+ T cells from blood buffy coats. The source of these receptors is a human donor in good health. Each CDR3 is given with its conserved first and last residue. The D gene is left open where the match is weak. Some rows have no size entry. The others give once, few or many, or a class for an expanded clone.

V gene	J gene	clone size	D gene	CDR3 DNA	CDR3 protein
TRBV5-1	TRBJ1-2	-	-	TGCGCCAGCAGCTCAGAAGCGGGGGGGCTGGGAGGCTACACCTTC	CASSSEAGGLGGYTF
TRBV10-1	TRBJ1-4	few	-	TGCGCCAGCAGTGAGTCGAGGGGGAACGAAAAACTGTTTTTT	CASSESRGNEKLFF
TRBV5-4	TRBJ1-2	-	-	TGTGCCAGCAGCTCCCTACTCGGCGGCCCTGGCTACACCTTC	CASSSLLGGPGYTF
TRBV5-1	TRBJ1-1	-	-	TGCGCCAGCAGCCCAAACTTAGGGTCGAACACTGAAGCTTTCTTT	CASSPNLGSNTEAFF
TRBV2	TRBJ2-7	-	TRBD1	TGTGCCAGCAGTGAGAGACAGGGCGCGGTCGAGCAGTACTTC	CASSERQGAVEQYF
TRBV5-1	TRBJ2-3	-	-	TGCGCCAGCAGCTTGGGGAACAGGGTTAGCACAGATACGCAGTATTTT	CASSLGNRVSTDTQYF
TRBV19	TRBJ2-3	once	-	TGTGCCAGTAGTATAGGGGGCCACCGACAAGGAGATACGCAGTATTTT	CASSIGGHRQGDTQYF
TRBV18	TRBJ2-2	-	-	TGTGCCAGCTCACCTCAACAGGATCACCGGGAGCTGTTTTTT	CASSPQQDHRELFF
TRBV5-5	TRBJ1-4	-	-	TGTGCCAGCAGCCACCGCGCCCCAACTAATGAAAAACTGTTTTTT	CASSHRAPTNEKLFF
TRBV4-2	TRBJ2-3	-	TRBD2	TGTGCCAGCAGCCAAGATCAACTAGCGGGAGCCTCTGGGGATACGCAGTATTTT	CASSQDQLAGASGDTQYF
TRBV5-4	TRBJ2-5	-	TRBD2	TGTGCCAGCAGCTTGGGTCGAGCGGGGGGCCTACAAGAGACCCAGTACTTC	CASSLGRAGGLQETQYF
TRBV6-5	TRBJ1-2	-	-	TGTGCCAGCAGTTACTCGGGTCTCCCTATCTATGGCTACACCTTC	CASSYSGLPIYGYTF
TRBV6-4	TRBJ1-1	-	-	TGTGCCAGCAGAGCCCTACAGAACACTGAAGCTTTCTTT	CASRALQNTEAFF
TRBV5-4	TRBJ2-1	-	TRBD2	TGTGCCAGCAGCTGGGGACTAGCGGGAGGGATCAATGAGCAGTTCTTC	CASSWGLAGGINEQFF
TRBV5-6	TRBJ2-7	-	-	TGTGCCAGCAGCCCGAAGGGCCAGATTCTCGGGCAGTACTTC	CASSPKGQILGQYF
TRBV4-1	TRBJ1-2	-	-	TGCGCCAGCAGCCAGGTAGTACGGGGGGCAGAAGGCTACACCTTC	CASSQVVRGAEGYTF
TRBV18	TRBJ1-1	-	TRBD1	TGTGCCAGCTCACGAAGGACAGGGGAACGGGACACTGAAGCTTTCTTT	CASSRRTGERDTEAFF
TRBV27	TRBJ2-3	-	TRBD2	TGTGCCAGCAGTCGCGGGAGACCAGGCTCCACAGATACGCAGTATTTT	CASSRGRPGSTDTQYF
TRBV9	TRBJ2-5	-	-	TGTGCCAGCAGCGTAGGGACCGCGACCCAAGAGACCCAGTACTTC	CASSVGTATQETQYF
TRBV29-1	TRBJ2-7	-	-	TGCAGCGTTGGGGGTCCTAACTACGAGCAGTACTTC	CSVGGPNYEQYF